This is a list of T cell receptor beta chains from one sample in a study of PD-1 blockade in classical Hodgkin lymphoma. Clones were read by immunoSEQ multiplex PCR, and TCRdb kept only the in-frame ones, dropping some. This sample yields around 45,000 clones, of which over 55% are seen a single time; roughly 3.1% belongs to the top ten. The source was peripheral blood mononuclear cells (PBMCs), collected at baseline. The origin of the receptors is a human donor with classical Hodgkin lymphoma. Both conserved end residues are part of each CDR3. Each record gives: V gene, J gene, D gene, clone size, CDR3 DNA, CDR3 protein. D genes are given only for firm matches. A clone size is listed for some rows: how often the clone was seen (once, few, many), or a class if it is expanded.

TRBV28	TRBJ2-5	TRBD2	.	TGTGCCAGCAGTTTGGCGGGAGGGCTGGGAGAGACCCAGTACTTC	CASSLAGGLGETQYF
TRBV5-1	TRBJ1-1	.	.	TGCGCCAGCAGCTTGGGAGTGGGGAACACTGAAGCTTTCTTT	CASSLGVGNTEAFF
TRBV18	TRBJ1-1	TRBD1	.	TGTGCCAGCTCACCTAGGGGGCCGGACACTGAAGCTTTCTTT	CASSPRGPDTEAFF
TRBV4-2	TRBJ2-3	TRBD2	.	TGTGCCAGCAGCCAAGAGACGGGGGGGCTGGATACGCAGTATTTT	CASSQETGGLDTQYF
TRBV27	TRBJ2-5	.	few	TGTGCCAGCGGGAGCATGACAGGGCCAGGGAGGGTGGAGACCCAGTACTTC	CASGSMTGPGRVETQYF
TRBV7-6	TRBJ2-7	TRBD2	.	TGTGCCAGCAGCTTAGTAGCGGGAGATCGATTTCTCTACGAGCAGTACTTC	CASSLVAGDRFLYEQYF
TRBV18	TRBJ2-7	.	.	TGTGCCAGCTCAACCGGACTCCCCGAGCAGTACTTC	CASSTGLPEQYF
TRBV25-1	TRBJ2-2	TRBD1	.	TGTGCCAGCAGTGAAACACCTCTGGGGACAGGGGTTACCGGGGAGCTGTTTTTT	CASSETPLGTGVTGELFF
TRBV28	TRBJ1-1	.	.	TGTGCCAGCATTACCCCAAGATTTCCGGAAGCTTTCTTT	CASITPRFPEAFF
TRBV27	TRBJ1-6	.	few	TGTGCCAGCAGTTCCCAGAGCTCCTATAATTCACCCCTCCACTTT	CASSSQSSYNSPLHF
TRBV7-8	TRBJ2-3	TRBD1	.	TGTGCCAGCAGCCACATAGGGCGGGACAGGGTGACAGATACGCAGTATTTT	CASSHIGRDRVTDTQYF
TRBV10-3	TRBJ2-7	TRBD2	.	TGTGCCATCAGCCCATCTAGCGGGAGGGCCTACGAGCAGTACTTC	CAISPSSGRAYEQYF
TRBV4-3	TRBJ2-7	TRBD1	.	TGCGCCAGCAGCCAACAGACAGGGGCGGACGAGCAGTACTTC	CASSQQTGADEQYF
TRBV27	TRBJ1-1	.	.	TGTGCCAGCAGACCTATTACGGGCACTGAAGCTTTCTTT	CASRPITGTEAFF
TRBV10-3	TRBJ2-1	.	.	TGTGCCATCAGCGAAGCTCGGAGTGGAAATGAGCAGTTCTTC	CAISEARSGNEQFF
TRBV9	TRBJ2-7	.	.	TGTGCCAGCAGCGTAGATCGGTACCCCCGCTACGAGCAGTACTTC	CASSVDRYPRYEQYF
TRBV7-3	TRBJ1-1	TRBD1	few	TGTGCCAGCAGCCTCGTTTGGGGACAGAAGAACACTGAAGCTTTCTTT	CASSLVWGQKNTEAFF
TRBV5-5	TRBJ2-1	.	.	TGTGCCAGCAGCTTGGTGGTCGGCAGATACAATGAGCAGTTCTTC	CASSLVVGRYNEQFF
TRBV7-9	TRBJ2-1	TRBD2	.	TGTGCCAGCTGCGGGAGTGGCCAGTTTAATGAGCAGTTCTTC	CASCGSGQFNEQFF
TRBV28	TRBJ1-1	.	medium-sized	TGTGCCAGCAGTTACTTCAGGGGTACTGAAGCTTTCTTT	CASSYFRGTEAFF
TRBV5-1	TRBJ2-5	.	once	TGCGCCAGCAGCAAAGGAATCACCAGCGAGACCCAGTACTTC	CASSKGITSETQYF
TRBV28	TRBJ2-7	.	.	TGTGCCAGCCTTACCCACCGCCTGGGCTACGAGCAGTACTTC	CASLTHRLGYEQYF
TRBV27	TRBJ2-3	.	.	TGTGCCAGCAGTTTTGGGCAGACTTACACAGATACGCAGTATTTT	CASSFGQTYTDTQYF
TRBV7-2	TRBJ1-1	.	.	TGTGCCAGCAGCTTAGGAGGGGGAGGGGTCACTGAAGCTTTCTTT	CASSLGGGGVTEAFF
TRBV27	TRBJ1-1	.	.	TGTGCCAGCAGTAGGGCAGGCCTGAACACTGAAGCTTTCTTT	CASSRAGLNTEAFF
TRBV28	TRBJ2-1	.	.	TGTGCCAGCAGTTTGGGGAAGTACAATGAGCAGTTCTTC	CASSLGKYNEQFF
TRBV5-4	TRBJ2-1	.	.	TGTGCCAGCAGCTTGGTGGACAATGAGCAGTTCTTC	CASSLVDNEQFF
TRBV27	TRBJ2-6	.	.	TGTGCCAGCAAAGGCTCTGGGGCCAACGTCCTGACTTTC	CASKGSGANVLTF
TRBV5-4	TRBJ2-2	.	.	TGTGCCAGCAGCCCGGAGACTCATAACACCGGGGAGCTGTTTTTT	CASSPETHNTGELFF
TRBV30	TRBJ2-2	.	few	TGTGCCTGGACTAAGGAGTTAGCCGGGGAGCTGTTTTTT	CAWTKELAGELFF
TRBV19	TRBJ2-7	.	few	TGTGCCAGTAGTATAGAGGTATTCCACGAGCAGTACTTC	CASSIEVFHEQYF
TRBV7-6	TRBJ1-1	.	.	TGTGCCAGCAGCTTAGCGGGGGCTGAAGCTTTCTTT	CASSLAGAEAFF
TRBV2	TRBJ2-5	TRBD2	.	TGTGCCAGCAGTGACCTAGCGGGGGAGGAAGTTACCCAGTACTTC	CASSDLAGEEVTQYF
TRBV28	TRBJ1-1	TRBD1	.	TGTGCCAGCAGTTTATCGGGACAGGGCGGCACTGAAGCTTTCTTT	CASSLSGQGGTEAFF
TRBV4-1	TRBJ2-7	.	.	TGCGCCAGCAGCCAAGAACGGGCAGGGCGCTCCTACGAGCAGTACTTC	CASSQERAGRSYEQYF
TRBV11-2	TRBJ2-7	.	few	TGTGCCAGCAGCCAGGGGCCGGTCTACGAGCAGTACTTC	CASSQGPVYEQYF
TRBV4-3	TRBJ2-2	.	.	TGCGCCAGCAGCCAAGATAACGGGGCCGGGGAGCTGTTTTTT	CASSQDNGAGELFF
TRBV2	TRBJ2-7	.	.	TGTGCCAGCAGTGAAGGTACACCAGGGGTCTACGAGCAGTACTTC	CASSEGTPGVYEQYF
TRBV18	TRBJ2-1	TRBD2	.	TGTGCCAGCTCCCAAGCGGGGTCCGTAATAAGAGAGCAGTTCTTC	CASSQAGSVIREQFF
TRBV9	TRBJ2-5	TRBD2	few	TGTGCCAGCAGCTTTCGCGGACTAGCGGGAGAGACCCAGTACTTC	CASSFRGLAGETQYF
TRBV11-2	TRBJ2-5	TRBD1	.	TGTGCCAGCAGCGGGGTCTCGGGGCAGGGGGATAGAGAGACCCAGTACTTC	CASSGVSGQGDRETQYF
TRBV7-9	TRBJ2-7	TRBD1	.	TGTGCCAGCAGCAATACGGGACAGGGTTTCCTGGAGCAGTACTTC	CASSNTGQGFLEQYF
TRBV7-9	TRBJ2-3	.	few	TGTGCCAGCAGCCCCGGTGGGGGGAGAAACACAGATACGCAGTATTTT	CASSPGGGRNTDTQYF
TRBV18	TRBJ2-5	.	.	TGTGCCAGCTCACCTGAGTTCCAAGAGACCCAGTACTTC	CASSPEFQETQYF
TRBV5-1	TRBJ1-1	.	.	TGCGCCAGCAGCTTGGTCCCTGTACCGGGAGGTACTGAAGCTTTCTTT	CASSLVPVPGGTEAFF
TRBV7-6	TRBJ2-2	.	.	TGTGCCAGCAGCGCCGGGCCGGCGAACACCGGGGAGCTGTTTTTT	CASSAGPANTGELFF
TRBV28	TRBJ2-1	.	.	TGTGCCAGCAGTTTTTTTAACAATGAGCAGTTCTTC	CASSFFNNEQFF
TRBV18	TRBJ2-3	TRBD2	.	TGTGCCAGCTTACCTTTAGCGGGGGCCAGCACAGATACGCAGTATTTT	CASLPLAGASTDTQYF
TRBV11-2	TRBJ1-1	.	.	TGTGCCAGCAGCTCAAAGGTCGGCACTGAAGCTTTCTTT	CASSSKVGTEAFF
TRBV4-3	TRBJ2-7	TRBD1	.	TGCGCCAGCAGCCAAGATACTACAGGGGTCCCCTACGAGCAGTACTTC	CASSQDTTGVPYEQYF
TRBV6-6	TRBJ2-7	.	few	TGTGCCAGCAGTTACCTACTCTACGAGCAGTACTTC	CASSYLLYEQYF
TRBV7-8	TRBJ2-4	TRBD1	.	TGTGCCAGCAAGGACAGGAACATTCAGTACTTC	CASKDRNIQYF
TRBV28	TRBJ2-7	.	.	TGTGCCAGCACCCCCCCCCGGGGGGAGCAGTACTTC	CASTPPRGEQYF
TRBV6-6	TRBJ2-3	.	.	TGTGCCAGCAGTCCCTCTAGGAATATCCAGTATTTT	CASSPSRNIQYF
TRBV6-4	TRBJ2-1	TRBD1	.	TGTGCCAGCAGTGACGAGACAGGGGGCTACAATGAGCAGTTCTTC	CASSDETGGYNEQFF